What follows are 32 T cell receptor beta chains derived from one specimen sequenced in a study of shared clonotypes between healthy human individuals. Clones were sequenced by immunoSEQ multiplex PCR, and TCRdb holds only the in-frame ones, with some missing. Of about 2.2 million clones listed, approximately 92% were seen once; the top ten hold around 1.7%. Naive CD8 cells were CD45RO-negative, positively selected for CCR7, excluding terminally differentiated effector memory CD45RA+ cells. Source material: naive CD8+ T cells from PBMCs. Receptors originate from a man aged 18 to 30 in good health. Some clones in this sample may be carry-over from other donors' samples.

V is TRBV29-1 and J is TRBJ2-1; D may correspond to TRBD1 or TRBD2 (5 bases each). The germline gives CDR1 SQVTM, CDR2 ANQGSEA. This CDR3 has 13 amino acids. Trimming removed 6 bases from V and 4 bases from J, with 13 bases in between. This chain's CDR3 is CSVPIGTYNEQFF. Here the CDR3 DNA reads TGCAGCGTCCCCATAGGGACGTACAATGAGCAGTTCTTC.

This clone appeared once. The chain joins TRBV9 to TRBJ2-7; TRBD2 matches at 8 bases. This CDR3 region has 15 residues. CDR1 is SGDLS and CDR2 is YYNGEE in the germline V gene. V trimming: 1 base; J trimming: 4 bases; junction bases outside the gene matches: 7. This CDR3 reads CASSVSAGVGYEQYF. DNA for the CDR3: TGTGCCAGCAGCGTATCAGCGGGAGTCGGTTACGAGCAGTACTTC.

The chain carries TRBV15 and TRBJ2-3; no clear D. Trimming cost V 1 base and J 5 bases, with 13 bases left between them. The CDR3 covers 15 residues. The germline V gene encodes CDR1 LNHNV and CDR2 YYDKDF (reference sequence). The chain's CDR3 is CATSRVRDLGDTQYF. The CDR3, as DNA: TGTGCCACCAGCAGAGTAAGGGATCTGGGAGATACGCAGTATTTT.

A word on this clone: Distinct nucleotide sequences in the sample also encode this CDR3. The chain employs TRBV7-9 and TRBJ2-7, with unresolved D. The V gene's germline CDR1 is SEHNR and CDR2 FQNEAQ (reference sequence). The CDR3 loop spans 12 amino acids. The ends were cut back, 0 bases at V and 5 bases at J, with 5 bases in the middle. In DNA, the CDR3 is TGTGCCAGCAGCTTAGCGAGCCACGAGCAGTACTTC. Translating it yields CASSLASHEQYF.

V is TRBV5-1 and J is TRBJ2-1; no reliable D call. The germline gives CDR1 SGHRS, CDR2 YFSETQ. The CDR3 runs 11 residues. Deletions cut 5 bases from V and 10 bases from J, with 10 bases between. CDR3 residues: CASRTGPEQFF. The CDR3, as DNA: TGCGCCAGCAGGACTGGCCCAGAGCAGTTCTTC.

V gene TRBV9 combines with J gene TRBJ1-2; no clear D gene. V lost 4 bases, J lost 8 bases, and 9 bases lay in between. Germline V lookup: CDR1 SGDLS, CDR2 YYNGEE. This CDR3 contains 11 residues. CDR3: CASSRGNGYTF. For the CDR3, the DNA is TGTGCCAGCAGCCGGGGTAACGGCTACACCTTC.

The CDR3 loop reads CASSPLMQSSSYEQYF. CDR3 DNA sequence: TGTGCCAGTAGTCCCCTCATGCAGTCGAGCTCCTACGAGCAGTACTTC. The V and J genes are TRBV19 and TRBJ2-7; D is undetermined. The CDR3 consists of 16 residues. Germline assignment: CDR1 LNHDA and CDR2 SQIVND (reference sequence). With 5 bases removed from V and 0 bases from J, the gap between germline ends came to 17 bases.

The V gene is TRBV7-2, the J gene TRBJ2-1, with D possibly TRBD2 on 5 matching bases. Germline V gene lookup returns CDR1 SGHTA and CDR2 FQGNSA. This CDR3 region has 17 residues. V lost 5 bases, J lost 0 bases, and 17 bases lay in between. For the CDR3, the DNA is TGTGCCAGCAGCCCATTCGCCGGGGTAAGCTCCTACAATGAGCAGTTCTTC. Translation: CASSPFAGVSSYNEQFF.

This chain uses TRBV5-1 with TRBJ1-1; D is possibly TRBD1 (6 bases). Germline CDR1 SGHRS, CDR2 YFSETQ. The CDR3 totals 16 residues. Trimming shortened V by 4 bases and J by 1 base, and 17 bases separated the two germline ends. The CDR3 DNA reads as TGCGCCAGCAGCCAACTTGATACAGGGAAGAACACTGAAGCTTTCTTT. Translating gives CASSQLDTGKNTEAFF.

The CDR3 nucleotides are TGTGCCAGCAGTTCCATACAGGGGGGCTACTATGGCTACACCTTC. Protein sequence: CASSSIQGGYYGYTF. The V and J genes are TRBV28 and TRBJ1-2; 8 nucleotides agree with TRBD1. The CDR3 contains 15 residues. The junction had 7 bases not matched to a gene; V was cut back by 4 bases and J by 3 bases. Germline values: CDR1 MDHEN, CDR2 SYDVKM.

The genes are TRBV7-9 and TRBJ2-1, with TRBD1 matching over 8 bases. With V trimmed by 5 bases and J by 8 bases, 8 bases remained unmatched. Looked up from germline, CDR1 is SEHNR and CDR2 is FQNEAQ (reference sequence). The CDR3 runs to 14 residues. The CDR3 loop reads CASSPQTGVYEQFF. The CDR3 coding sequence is TGTGCCAGCAGCCCCCAGACAGGGGTCTATGAGCAGTTCTTC.

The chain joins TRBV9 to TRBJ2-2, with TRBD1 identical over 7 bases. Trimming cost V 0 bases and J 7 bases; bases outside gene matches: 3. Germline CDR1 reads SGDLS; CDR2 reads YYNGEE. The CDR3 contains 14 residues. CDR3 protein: CASSVETGIGELFF. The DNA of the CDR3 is TGTGCCAGCAGCGTAGAGACAGGGATCGGGGAGCTGTTTTTT.

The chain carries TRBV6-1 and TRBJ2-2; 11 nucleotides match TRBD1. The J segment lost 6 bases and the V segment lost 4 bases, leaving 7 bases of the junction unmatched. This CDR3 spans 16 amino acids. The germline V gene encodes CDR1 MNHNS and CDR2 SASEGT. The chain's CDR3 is CASSVGTGGSAGELFF. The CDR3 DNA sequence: TGTGCCAGCAGTGTGGGGACAGGGGGTTCAGCCGGGGAGCTGTTTTTT.

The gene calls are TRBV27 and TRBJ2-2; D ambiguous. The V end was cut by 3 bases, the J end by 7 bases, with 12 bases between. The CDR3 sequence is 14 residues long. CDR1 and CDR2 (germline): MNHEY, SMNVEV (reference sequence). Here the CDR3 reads CASSFRQVDGELFF. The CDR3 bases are TGTGCCAGCAGTTTTCGGCAAGTTGACGGGGAGCTGTTTTTT.

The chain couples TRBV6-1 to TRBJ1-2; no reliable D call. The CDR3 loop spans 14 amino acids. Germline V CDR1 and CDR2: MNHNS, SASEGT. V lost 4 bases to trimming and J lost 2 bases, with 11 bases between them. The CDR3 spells CASSGTGVNYGYTF. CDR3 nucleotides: TGTGCCAGCAGTGGGACCGGGGTAAACTATGGCTACACCTTC.

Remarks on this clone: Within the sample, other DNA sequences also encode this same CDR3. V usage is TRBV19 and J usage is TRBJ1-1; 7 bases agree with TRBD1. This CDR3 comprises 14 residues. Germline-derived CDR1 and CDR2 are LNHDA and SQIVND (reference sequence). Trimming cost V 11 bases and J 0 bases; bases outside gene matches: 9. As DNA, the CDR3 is TGTGCCTCCAGTCCCGGGACAGTGAACACTGAAGCTTTCTTT. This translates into CASSPGTVNTEAFF.

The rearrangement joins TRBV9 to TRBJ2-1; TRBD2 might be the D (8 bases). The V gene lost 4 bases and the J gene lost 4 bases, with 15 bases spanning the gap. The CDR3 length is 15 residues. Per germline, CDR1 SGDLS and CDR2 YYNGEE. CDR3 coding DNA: TGTGCCAGCAGCTATTTAGCGGGACAGTACAATGAGCAGTTCTTC. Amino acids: CASSYLAGQYNEQFF.

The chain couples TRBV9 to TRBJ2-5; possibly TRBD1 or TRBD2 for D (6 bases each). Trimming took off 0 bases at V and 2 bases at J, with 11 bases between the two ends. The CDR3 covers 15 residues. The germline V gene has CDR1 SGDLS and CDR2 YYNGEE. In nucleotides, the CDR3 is TGTGCCAGCAGCGTAGATGGGGGGCAGCAAGAGACCCAGTACTTC. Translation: CASSVDGGQQETQYF. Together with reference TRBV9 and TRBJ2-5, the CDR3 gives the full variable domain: DSGVTQTPKHLITATGQRVTLRCSPRSGDLSVYWYQQSLDQGLQFLIQYYNGEERAKGNILERFSAQQFPDLHSELNLSSLELGDSALYFCASSVDGGQQETQYFGPGTRLLVL.

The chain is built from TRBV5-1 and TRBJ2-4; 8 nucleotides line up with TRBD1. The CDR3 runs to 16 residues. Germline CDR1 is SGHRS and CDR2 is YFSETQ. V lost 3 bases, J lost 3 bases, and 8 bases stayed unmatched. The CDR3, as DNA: TGCGCCAGCAGCTCAAGACAGGGGTTCGACAAAAACATTCAGTACTTC. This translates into CASSSRQGFDKNIQYF.

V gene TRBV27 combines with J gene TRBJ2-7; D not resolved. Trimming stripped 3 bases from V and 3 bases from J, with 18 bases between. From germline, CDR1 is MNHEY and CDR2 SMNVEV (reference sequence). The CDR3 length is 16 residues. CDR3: CASSLSLGDMYYEQYF. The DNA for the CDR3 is TGTGCCAGCAGTTTGTCTTTAGGAGACATGTACTACGAGCAGTACTTC.

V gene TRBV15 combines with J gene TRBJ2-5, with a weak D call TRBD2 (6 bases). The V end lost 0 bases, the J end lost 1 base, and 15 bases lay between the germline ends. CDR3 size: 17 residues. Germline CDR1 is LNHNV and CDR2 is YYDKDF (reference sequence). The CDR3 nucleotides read TGTGCCACCAGCAGAGATGGGGTAAGGGACTTCCAAGAGACCCAGTACTTC. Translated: CATSRDGVRDFQETQYF.

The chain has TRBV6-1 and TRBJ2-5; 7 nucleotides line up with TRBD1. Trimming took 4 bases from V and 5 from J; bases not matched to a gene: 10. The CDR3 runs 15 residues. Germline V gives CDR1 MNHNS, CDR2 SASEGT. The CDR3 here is CASSVGQGGRETQYF. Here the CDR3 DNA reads TGTGCCAGCAGTGTAGGTCAAGGGGGCCGGGAGACCCAGTACTTC.

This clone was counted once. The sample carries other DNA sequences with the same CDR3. CDR3: CASSLYRGSSYEQYF. In DNA form, the CDR3 reads TGTGCCAGCAGTTTATATCGAGGGAGCTCCTACGAGCAGTACTTC. This chain connects TRBV28 to TRBJ2-7; tentatively, D is TRBD2 (5 bases). This CDR3 spans 15 amino acids. Germline V gene lookup returns CDR1 MDHEN and CDR2 SYDVKM. Trimming left V 1 base short and J 0 bases short, with 10 bases between.

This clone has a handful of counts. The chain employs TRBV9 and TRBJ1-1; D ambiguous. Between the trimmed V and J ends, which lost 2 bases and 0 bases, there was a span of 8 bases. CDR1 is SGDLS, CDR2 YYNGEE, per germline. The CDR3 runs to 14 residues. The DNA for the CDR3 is TGTGCCAGCAGCGTCTGGGATATGAACACTGAAGCTTTCTTT. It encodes CASSVWDMNTEAFF.

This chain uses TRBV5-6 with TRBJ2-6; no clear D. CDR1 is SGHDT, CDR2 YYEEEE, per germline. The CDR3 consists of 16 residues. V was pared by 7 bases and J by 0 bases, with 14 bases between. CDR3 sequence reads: CASGSPVHSGANVLTF. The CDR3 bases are TGTGCCAGCGGCTCCCCCGTCCACTCTGGGGCCAACGTCCTGACTTTC.

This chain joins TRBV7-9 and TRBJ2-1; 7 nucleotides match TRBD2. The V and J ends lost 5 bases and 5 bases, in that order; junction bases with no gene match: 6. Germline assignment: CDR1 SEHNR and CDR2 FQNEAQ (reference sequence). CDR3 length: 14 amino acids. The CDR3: CASSSGLVHNEQFF. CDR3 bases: TGTGCCAGCAGCAGCGGACTAGTTCACAATGAGCAGTTCTTC. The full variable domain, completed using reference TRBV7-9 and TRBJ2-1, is DTGVSQNPRHKITKRGQNVTFRCDPISEHNRLYWYRQTLGQGPEFLTYFQNEAQLEKSRLLSDRFSAERPKGSFSTLEIQRTEQGDSAMYLCASSSGLVHNEQFFGPGTRLTVL.

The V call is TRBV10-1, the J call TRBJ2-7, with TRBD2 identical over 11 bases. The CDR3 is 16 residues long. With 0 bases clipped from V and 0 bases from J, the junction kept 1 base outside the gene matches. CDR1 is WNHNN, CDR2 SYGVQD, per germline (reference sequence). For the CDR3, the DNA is TGCGCCAGCAGTGAGTCGGGACTAGCGGCCTCCTACGAGCAGTACTTC. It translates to CASSESGLAASYEQYF.

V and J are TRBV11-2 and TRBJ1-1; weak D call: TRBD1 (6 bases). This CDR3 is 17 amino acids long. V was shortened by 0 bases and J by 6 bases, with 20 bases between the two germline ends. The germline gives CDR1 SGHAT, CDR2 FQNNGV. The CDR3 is CASSLDQFKGVKPEAFF. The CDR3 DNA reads TGTGCCAGCAGCTTAGATCAGTTTAAGGGGGTTAAGCCTGAAGCTTTCTTT.

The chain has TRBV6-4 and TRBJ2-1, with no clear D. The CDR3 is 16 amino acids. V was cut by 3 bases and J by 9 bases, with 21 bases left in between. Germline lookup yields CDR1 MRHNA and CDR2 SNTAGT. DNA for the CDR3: TGTGCCAGCAGTGAAGTCGCCGTCGACCCCTGGGGTGAGCAGTTCTTC. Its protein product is CASSEVAVDPWGEQFF.

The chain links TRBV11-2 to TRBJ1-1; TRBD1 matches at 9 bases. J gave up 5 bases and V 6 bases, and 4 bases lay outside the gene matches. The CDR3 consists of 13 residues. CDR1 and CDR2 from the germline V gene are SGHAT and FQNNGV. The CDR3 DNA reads TGTGCCAGCAGAACCGGGACAGGGACTGAAGCTTTCTTT. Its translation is CASRTGTGTEAFF.

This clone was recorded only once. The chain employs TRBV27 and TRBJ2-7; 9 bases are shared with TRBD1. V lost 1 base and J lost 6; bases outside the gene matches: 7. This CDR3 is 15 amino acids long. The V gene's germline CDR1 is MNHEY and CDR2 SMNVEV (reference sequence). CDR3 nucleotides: TGTGCCAGCAGTTTATGGGGGACAGGGCTGAGCGAGCAGTACTTC. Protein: CASSLWGTGLSEQYF.

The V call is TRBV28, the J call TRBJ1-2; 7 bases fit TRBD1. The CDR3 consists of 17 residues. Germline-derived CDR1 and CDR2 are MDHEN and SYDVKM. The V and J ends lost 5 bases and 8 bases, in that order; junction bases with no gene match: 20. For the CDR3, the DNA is TGTGCCAGCAGTCTCTCACGAGAGGGGGCGACCACCATAGGCTACACCTTC. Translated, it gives CASSLSREGATTIGYTF.